A single sample is the source of the 4 T cell receptor beta chains below, sequenced in a study of T cell repertoires in cytomegalovirus infection. TCRdb re-analysed the reads in MiXCR, keeping a single row per CDR3 protein. In the table there are a few hundred thousand distinct CDR3 sequences, around two fifths of which are singletons. Their antigen targets remain unknown. Sequencing was performed on cultured PBMCs, taken from culture after CMV antigen stimulation. The origin of the receptors is a human donor in good health (CMV status not recorded). Some clones in this sample may be carry-over from other donors' samples.

This clonotype was detected a few times. The CDR3: CASSLVGLSNEQFF. The CDR3 DNA reads as TGTGCCAGCAGTTTAGTGGGACTTTCTAATGAGCAGTTCTTC. The chain has TRBV12-3 or TRBV12-4 and TRBJ2-1, with D tentatively TRBD2 (6 bases). V was clipped by 1 base and J by 7 bases, with 11 bases between them. The CDR3 spans 14 residues.

The gene calls are TRBV7-2 and TRBJ2-7; D uncertain. The CDR3 covers 12 residues. Trimming left V 5 bases short and J 7 bases short, with 12 bases between. The germline gives CDR1 SGHTA, CDR2 FQGNSA. CDR3 amino acids: CASSLRAQEQYF. CDR3 DNA sequence: TGTGCCAGCAGCCTGCGCGCCCAAGAGCAGTACTTC.

This chain links TRBV7-2 with TRBJ2-5; 13 nucleotides line up with TRBD2. CDR1 is SGHTA and CDR2 is FQGNSA in the germline V gene. The CDR3 loop spans 17 amino acids. Trimming removed 5 bases from V and 1 base from J; junction bases left unmatched: 7. CDR3 sequence reads: CASSLVRLAGGQETQYF. For the CDR3, the DNA is TGTGCCAGCAGCCTTGTCAGACTAGCGGGGGGCCAAGAGACCCAGTACTTC.

This clonotype has a handful of counts. This chain links TRBV28 with TRBJ1-2; a possible D gene is TRBD1 (6 bases). The ends were cut back, 1 base at V and 1 base at J, with 16 bases in the middle. The V gene's germline CDR1 is MDHEN and CDR2 SYDVKM. The CDR3 loop spans 17 amino acids. The CDR3 region is CASSLSGGVVFNYGYTF. For the CDR3, the DNA is TGTGCCAGCAGTTTATCGGGGGGCGTAGTCTTTAACTATGGCTACACCTTC.